These 12 T cell receptor beta chains were all obtained from the same sample, sequenced in a study of control samples from healthy donors and cancer patients. TCRdb keeps only in-frame clones here, not all; method: immunoSEQ multiplex PCR. The sample has some 120,000 clones, 80% to 90% seen once; the top ten hold 1.1%. Sequenced sample: PBMCs. The origin of the receptors is a woman aged 45-65 years with colorectal cancer.

The V and J genes are TRBV5-1 and TRBJ2-3; no clear D gene. Germline-derived CDR1 and CDR2 are SGHRS and YFSETQ. V lost 0 bases to trimming and J lost 2 bases, with 10 bases between them. The CDR3 length is 15 residues. In DNA, the CDR3 is TGCGCCAGCAGCTTGGGGCAGCCTCCCACAGATACGCAGTATTTT. Protein sequence: CASSLGQPPTDTQYF.

This chain joins TRBV19 and TRBJ2-2; the D is unclear. The germline CDR1 and CDR2 sequences are LNHDA and SQIVND (reference sequence). Between the trimmed V and J ends, which lost 5 bases and 2 bases, there was a span of 9 bases. CDR3 size: 14 residues. The CDR3 reads CASSEGLNTGELFF. CDR3 bases: TGTGCCAGTAGTGAAGGGCTCAACACCGGGGAGCTGTTTTTT.

The J gene is TRBJ2-7, the V gene TRBV19, with TRBD2 identical over 14 bases. J gave up 5 bases and V 6 bases, and 6 bases lay outside the gene matches. CDR1 and CDR2 from the germline V gene are LNHDA and SQIVND (reference sequence). The CDR3 is 15 residues long. The CDR3 nucleotides read TGTGCCAGTAGGGGACTAGCGGGAGTCAACCACGAGCAGTACTTC. This codes for CASRGLAGVNHEQYF. Full variable domain (remainder filled in from reference TRBV19 and TRBJ2-7): DGGITQSPKYLFRKEGQNVTLSCEQNLNHDAMYWYRQDPGQGLRLIYYSQIVNDFQKGDIAEGYSVSREKKESFPLTVTSAQKNPTAFYLCASRGLAGVNHEQYFGPGTRLTVT.

The chain is built from TRBV19 and TRBJ1-5; D gene uncertain. CDR3 length: 13 amino acids. Germline V gives CDR1 LNHDA, CDR2 SQIVND (reference sequence). The V end was cut by 10 bases, the J end by 0 bases, with 10 bases between. This CDR3 is CATTDYSNQPQHF. DNA for the CDR3: TGTGCCACCACAGATTATAGCAATCAGCCCCAGCATTTT.

J is TRBJ2-2 and V is TRBV29-1, with D perhaps TRBD2 (5 bases). The CDR3 length is 14 residues. Germline V gene data show CDR1 as SQVTM and CDR2 as ANQGSEA. V shed 4 bases and J shed 4 bases, with 13 bases lying between them. CDR3 coding DNA: TGCAGCGTTGGGCGACCTGGAGGCACCGGGGAGCTGTTTTTT. It specifies CSVGRPGGTGELFF.

To note about this clone: Other DNA sequences of this sample code for an identical CDR3. The CDR3 coding sequence is TGTGCCAGCTCACCACAGGGGGATGAAAAACTGTTTTTT. It encodes CASSPQGDEKLFF. The V and J genes are TRBV18 and TRBJ1-4; D is perhaps TRBD1 (6 bases). The V end lost 1 base, the J end lost 6 bases, and 6 bases lay between the germline ends. There are 13 residues in the CDR3. CDR1 and CDR2 (germline): KGHSH, LQKENI.

This rearrangement joins TRBV6-1 to TRBJ2-5; possibly TRBD1 for D (6 bases). The V end was cut by 1 base, the J end by 3 bases, with 9 bases between. CDR3 length: 14 amino acids. Germline loops: CDR1 MNHNS, CDR2 SASEGT. CDR3 residues: CASSEVDREETQYF. CDR3 DNA: TGTGCCAGCAGTGAAGTGGACAGAGAAGAGACCCAGTACTTC.

The J gene is TRBJ1-6, the V gene TRBV4-2; D gene ambiguous. Between the trimmed V and J ends, which lost 5 bases and 8 bases, there was a span of 16 bases. This CDR3 is 15 amino acids long. CDR1 is LGHNA and CDR2 is YNFKEQ in the germline V gene. In nucleotides, the CDR3 is TGTGCCAGCAGCTTATCGAGCACCGATTATTCACCCCTCCACTTT. Translated, it gives CASSLSSTDYSPLHF.

This chain joins TRBV9 and TRBJ2-3; no clear D gene. Trimming took off 3 bases at V and 8 bases at J, with 13 bases between the two ends. Looked up from germline, CDR1 is SGDLS and CDR2 is YYNGEE. This CDR3 has 13 residues. The CDR3 DNA sequence: TGTGCCAGCAGCGCCCCCTCTGGTGGTACGCAGTATTTT. Translating gives CASSAPSGGTQYF.

The chain joins TRBV28 to TRBJ2-1; D possibly corresponds to TRBD1 (6 bases). Germline lookup yields CDR1 MDHEN and CDR2 SYDVKM. The CDR3 has 12 residues. The CDR3 protein is CATGPPYNEQFF. CDR3 in DNA: TGTGCAACAGGGCCCCCCTACAATGAGCAGTTCTTC.

This chain links TRBV19 with TRBJ2-2; 7 nucleotides align to TRBD2. The CDR3 is 15 residues long. CDR1 LNHDA and CDR2 SQIVND come from the germline V gene (reference sequence). The trim removed 7 bases at V and 5 bases at J, leaving 10 bases unmatched. The CDR3 here is CASTWGRDGTGELFF. CDR3 nucleotide sequence: TGTGCCAGTACCTGGGGGAGGGACGGGACCGGGGAGCTGTTTTTT.

The chain combines TRBV5-1 with TRBJ1-1; no clear D gene. The length of the CDR3 is 14 residues. V was shortened by 7 bases and J by 0 bases, with 13 bases between the two germline ends. Germline CDR1 and CDR2: SGHRS and YFSETQ. The CDR3, as DNA: TGCGCCAGCGGTATTAGTGAGATGAACACTGAAGCTTTCTTT. Its protein product is CASGISEMNTEAFF.